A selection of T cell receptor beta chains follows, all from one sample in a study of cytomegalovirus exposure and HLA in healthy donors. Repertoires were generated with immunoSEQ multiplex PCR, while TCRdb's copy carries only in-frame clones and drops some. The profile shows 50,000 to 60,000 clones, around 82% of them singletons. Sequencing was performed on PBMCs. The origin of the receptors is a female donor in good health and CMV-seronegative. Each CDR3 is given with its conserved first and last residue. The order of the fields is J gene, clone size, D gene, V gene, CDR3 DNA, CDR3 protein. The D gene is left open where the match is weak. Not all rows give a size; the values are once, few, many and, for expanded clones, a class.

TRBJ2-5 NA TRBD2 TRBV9 TGTGCCAGCAGCCCCCGACGGGGTAGCGGGGGGACACAAGAGACCCAGTACTTC CASSPRRGSGGTQETQYF
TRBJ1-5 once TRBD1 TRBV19 TGTGCCAGTAGTATATGGGGACAGGGTCGAAGCAATCAGCCCCAGCATTTT CASSIWGQGRSNQPQHF
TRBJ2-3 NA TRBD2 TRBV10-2 TGCGCCAGCAAGGGAGCGGGGGGTCCCCCCACAGATACGCAGTATTTT CASKGAGGPPTDTQYF
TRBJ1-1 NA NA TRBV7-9 TGTGCCAGCAGACAATCAGGGTCTACTGAAGCTTTCTTT CASRQSGSTEAFF
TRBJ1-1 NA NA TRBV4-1 TGCGCCAGCAGCCCGGCTAGGGGGACTGAAGCTTTCTTT CASSPARGTEAFF
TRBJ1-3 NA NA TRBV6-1 TGTGCCAGCAGTGAAAGTCTTCTGGAGGACACCATATATTTT CASSESLLEDTIYF
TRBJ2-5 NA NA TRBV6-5 TGTGCCAGCGCCTTTGGAGGAGAGGAGACCCAGTACTTC CASAFGGEETQYF
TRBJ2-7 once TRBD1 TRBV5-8 TGTGCCAGCAGCTTGTTGGTTTTAACAGGGGAGTTTTACGAGCAGTACTTC CASSLLVLTGEFYEQYF
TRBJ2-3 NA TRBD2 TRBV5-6 TGTGCCAGCAGACTTCGGGGGGGCAAAGATACGCAGTATTTT CASRLRGGKDTQYF
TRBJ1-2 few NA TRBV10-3 TGTGCCATCAGCGAACGTTCCTCAGGGGAAGTTGGGGGCTACACCTTC CAISERSSGEVGGYTF
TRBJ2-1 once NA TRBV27 TGTGCCAGCAGTTTAAGGCTAGCCTACAATGAGCAGTTCTTC CASSLRLAYNEQFF
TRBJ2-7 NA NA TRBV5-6 TGTGCCAGCACCATTACAGGGCGCCCCTACGAGCAGTACTTC CASTITGRPYEQYF
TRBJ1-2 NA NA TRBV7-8 TGTGCCAGCAGCTTAGCTTACAGCTTCTATGGCTACACCTTC CASSLAYSFYGYTF
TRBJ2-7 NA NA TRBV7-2 TGTGCCAGCAGCTTCTCTCAGGGTTCCTACGAGCAGTACTTC CASSFSQGSYEQYF
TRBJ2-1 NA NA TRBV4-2 TGTGCCAGCAGCCAAGTTTCGGAGTACAATGAGCAGTTCTTC CASSQVSEYNEQFF
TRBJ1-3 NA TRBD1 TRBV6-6 TGTGCCAGCAGTTACCAGGGGGCAACTGGAAACACCATATATTTT CASSYQGATGNTIYF
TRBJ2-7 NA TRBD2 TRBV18 TGTGCCAGCTCACCAGGGGGGGACTACGAGCAGTACTTC CASSPGGDYEQYF
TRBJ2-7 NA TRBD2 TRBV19 TGTGCCAGTAGTATGCTCGGGGCGGGGGCCTACGAGCAGTACTTC CASSMLGAGAYEQYF
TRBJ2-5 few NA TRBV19 TGTGCCAGTAGTATAGATGGTGGCGGTCAAGAGACCCAGTACTTC CASSIDGGGQETQYF
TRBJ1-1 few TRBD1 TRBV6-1 TGTGCCAGCAGTGAATGGGGGACAGGGCGTGAAGCTTTCTTT CASSEWGTGREAFF
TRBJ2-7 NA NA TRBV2 TGTGCCAGCAACGCAGGAGGTGGCGAGCAGTACTTC CASNAGGGEQYF
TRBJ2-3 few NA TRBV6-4 TGTGCCAGCAGAAAAGCTAGCACAGATACGCAGTATTTT CASRKASTDTQYF
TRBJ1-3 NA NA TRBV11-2 TGTGCCAGCACCGAGCTGACTTCTGGAAACACCATATATTTT CASTELTSGNTIYF
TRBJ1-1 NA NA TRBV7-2 TGTGCCAGCAGCTTAGATCCAGGGCGGCTGACTGAAGCTTTCTTT CASSLDPGRLTEAFF
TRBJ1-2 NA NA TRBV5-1 TGCGCCAGCAGCTTGGCCGTAGGGGCCTATGGCTACACCTTC CASSLAVGAYGYTF
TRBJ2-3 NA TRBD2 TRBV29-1 TGCAGCGTTGGCGGACTAGCGGTTAGCACAGATACGCAGTATTTT CSVGGLAVSTDTQYF
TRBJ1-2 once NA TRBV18 TGTGCCAGCTCACCAGACAGAATCTATGGCTACACCTTC CASSPDRIYGYTF
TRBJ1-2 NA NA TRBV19 TGTGCCAGTCGACCAGGGTTACGAAACTATGGCTACACCTTC CASRPGLRNYGYTF
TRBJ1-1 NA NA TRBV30 TGTGCCTGGAGTTTTGGGGGGAGCTTTCCCGAAGCTTTCTTT CAWSFGGSFPEAFF
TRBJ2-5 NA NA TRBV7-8 TGTGCCAGCAGCTTGGGCCAACGATGGGACATAGAGACCCAGTACTTC CASSLGQRWDIETQYF
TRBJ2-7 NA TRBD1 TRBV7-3 TGTGCCAGCAGCTATAGACAGGGGGGCGAGCAGTACTTC CASSYRQGGEQYF
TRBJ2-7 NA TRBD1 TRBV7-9 TGTGCCAGCAGTCTACTCCGACAGGGGGCTGGAAGCGAGCAGTACTTC CASSLLRQGAGSEQYF
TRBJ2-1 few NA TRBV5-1 TGCGCCAGCAGCTTGGGGCCAGAGCAGTTCTTC CASSLGPEQFF